This record covers a single TCR beta chain. This clone's antigen is unknown. Base qualities are not at hand, and no much larger clone is one base apart. The sample comes from a study of graft-versus-host responses after intestinal transplantation (dated by TCRdb to the early 2020s). The study in broad terms: Multivisceral, liver-intestinal, or isolated intestinal transplants were received by the recipients. Anti-thymocyte globulin induction was given to all recipients, followed by maintenance tacrolimus and steroids for about 3 years. Graft-versus-host and host-versus-graft alloreactive T cell clones were tracked in the graft, circulation and bone marrow after intestinal transplantation using bulk TCR-beta CDR3 sequencing. Alloreactive clones were identified by sequencing pre-transplant mixed lymphocyte reaction products and comparing them with unstimulated pre-transplant donor and recipient T cells. The cohort enrolled 20 to 25 intestinal transplant recipients including one retransplant, and a few patients lacking pretransplant specimens were excluded. A peak of at least 4% donor T cells among recipient peripheral blood mononuclear cells was the definition used for donor T cell macrochimerism. Instead of going to the commercial service, samples from a few later patients were sequenced in-house on an Illumina MiSeq and processed with MiXCR.

The CDR3, from cysteine to phenylalanine, totals 13 residues. The read is trimmed to its CDR3 DNA, 39 bases read in frame from base 1. CDR1 and CDR2, per the germline V gene, are SGHNT and YENEEA. V was cut back by 2 bases and J by 1 base, leaving a gap of 5 bases between them. In the first month after transplant, blood samples were collected up to 4 times, and after that at least monthly when available. General study outcomes and caveats: High GvH to HvG T cell clonal ratios were observed in the allografts of patients with donor T cell macrochimerism. Early after transplant, declines in HvG clones were associated with peak levels of circulating GvH clones. The conclusions were limited by the relatively low number and heterogeneity of the intestinal transplant patients. GvH clones were found in recipient bone marrow, and some of the GvH clones appeared earlier in ileal mucosa or blood, which is consistent with an intestinal mucosal origin.

The method behind the library was the immunoSEQ multiplex PCR assay. High-throughput TCR-beta CDR3 sequencing of genomic DNA from most patients was performed by Adaptive Biotechnologies. The original pipeline was this. Adaptive's ImmunoSEQ software was the source of the TCR sequencing data for about 17 patients, while a few other patients were processed with MiXCR and VDJtools. CDR3 nucleotide sequences shared between donor and recipient were removed because the origin of such sequences could not be assigned. To be classed as alloreactive, a clone needed at least 2-fold expansion over unstimulated cells and a minimum CFSE-low frequency of 0.002% (template counts) or 0.001% (read counts). Clones were considered mappable if detected in sequenced pre-transplant spleen, lymph node, or MLR CFSE-low populations of the donor or recipient. The cumulative frequency of alloreactive clones was calculated as a percentage of all sequences, weighted by copy number. TCRdb obtained this table from immuneACCESS and retained in-frame rearrangements with V and J assigned. These tables miss some clones; where compared with another copy, unresolved V genes account for less than half of the shortfall, and the remainder is unexplained. V and J calls plus clone size are reproduced from that table; the DNA served to infer D and trimming. Present in this sample are 40,000 to 45,000 clones, roughly 89% of which were seen just once. The top ten constitute about 2.5% of the sample.

The input for sequencing was PBMCs, taken about 330 days after intestinal transplant. The TCR was taken from a human patient who received an intestinal transplant, so some T cells may come from the graft donor. The rearrangement combines TRBV11-3 with TRBJ1-1; the D gene cannot be resolved reliably. Here is the DNA: TGTGCCAGCAGCTTAAAGCGGAACACTGAAGCTTTCTTT. It translates to CASSLKRNTEAFF.